This section outlines one T cell receptor (beta chain) sequence together with its context. This record belongs to a study of blood T cell repertoires in COVID-19. Whole-study context: In each case, the material was cDNA or gDNA derived from T cells, B-cell-depleted T cells, or PBMCs.

V lost 2 bases to trimming and J lost 1 base, with 7 bases between them. The V gene's germline CDR1 is LNHDA and CDR2 SQIVND (reference sequence). This CDR3 contains 14 residues. Authors' processing steps: Reference gene primer amplification gave nucleated cell count estimates. Libraries were prepared by immunoSEQ multiplex PCR; TCRdb keeps only in-frame clonotypes and omits some of them. V and J calls and clone size follow that table, whereas D and trimming were derived from the DNA. The sample holds approximately 66,000 clones, around 87% seen once. This clonotype was obtained from a man aged 60-69 years with acute or convalescent COVID-19. This chain joins TRBV19 and TRBJ2-3; no clear D. Sequenced: peripheral blood. The CDR3, as DNA: TGTGCCAGTAGTATAAACATGGGCACAGATACGCAGTATTTT. Its translation is CASSINMGTDTQYF. Combining the CDR3 with reference TRBV19 and TRBJ2-3 gives the whole variable domain DGGITQSPKYLFRKEGQNVTLSCEQNLNHDAMYWYRQDPGQGLRLIYYSQIVNDFQKGDIAEGYSVSREKKESFPLTVTSAQKNPTAFYLCASSINMGTDTQYFGPGTRLTVL.